This T cell receptor (beta chain) was captured by sequencing in a study of blood T cell repertoires in COVID-19. In the authors' methods: Estimation of nucleated cell counts relied on the amplification of reference gene primers. TCRdb's copy holds only in-frame clones and misses some; the assay was immunoSEQ multiplex PCR. D and trimming were read from the DNA, whereas the V and J calls and clone size are those reported in that table. The data show tens of thousands of clones, around 88% seen once. The source of this sequence is a woman of 80 years or more with active or convalescent COVID-19. Material for sequencing was peripheral blood.

CDR3 DNA: TGCGCCAGCAGACTAACTAATGAGCAGTTCTTC. Encoded protein: CASRLTNEQFF. The chain couples TRBV5-1 to TRBJ2-1; the D is unclear. The germline CDR1 and CDR2 sequences are SGHRS and YFSETQ. The CDR3 is made up of 11 amino acids. V was cut by 5 bases and J by 7 bases, with 7 bases left in between.